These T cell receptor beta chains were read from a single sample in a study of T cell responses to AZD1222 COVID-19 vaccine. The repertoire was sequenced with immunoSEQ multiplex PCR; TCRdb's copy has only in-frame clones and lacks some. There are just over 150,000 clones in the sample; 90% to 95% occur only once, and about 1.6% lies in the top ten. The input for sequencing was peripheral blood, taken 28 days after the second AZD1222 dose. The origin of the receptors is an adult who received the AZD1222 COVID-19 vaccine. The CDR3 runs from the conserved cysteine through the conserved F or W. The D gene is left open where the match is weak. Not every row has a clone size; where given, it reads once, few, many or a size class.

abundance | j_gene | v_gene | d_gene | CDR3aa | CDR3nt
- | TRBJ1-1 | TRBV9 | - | CASSPGIGTEAFF | TGTGCCAGCAGCCCAGGGATAGGGACTGAAGCTTTCTTT
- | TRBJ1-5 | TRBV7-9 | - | CASSYGGRNQPQHF | TGTGCCAGCAGCTACGGGGGGCGCAATCAGCCCCAGCATTTT
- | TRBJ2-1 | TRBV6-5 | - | CASSYRITRPNEQFF | TGTGCCAGCAGTTACCGGATAACTCGTCCCAATGAGCAGTTCTTC
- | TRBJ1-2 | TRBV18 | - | CASSPPPLGPYGYTF | TGTGCCAGCTCACCACCGCCACTGGGCCCCTATGGCTACACCTTC
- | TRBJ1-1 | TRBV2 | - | CASSGWGEGRGAFF | TGTGCCAGCAGTGGTTGGGGCGAGGGCCGGGGAGCTTTCTTT
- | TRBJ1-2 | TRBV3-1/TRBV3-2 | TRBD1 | CASSQVNRGRWNYGYTF | TGTGCCAGCAGCCAAGTAAACAGGGGGAGGTGGAACTATGGCTACACCTTC
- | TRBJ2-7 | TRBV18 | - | CASSPTGYEQYF | TGTGCCAGCTCACCTACGGGTTACGAGCAGTACTTC
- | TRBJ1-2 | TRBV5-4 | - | CASSKDSYGYTF | TGTGCCAGCAGTAAGGACAGCTATGGCTACACCTTC
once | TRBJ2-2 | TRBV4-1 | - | CASSPSPGAKGTGELFF | TGCGCCAGCAGCCCCTCCCCCGGGGCCAAGGGCACCGGGGAGCTGTTTTTT
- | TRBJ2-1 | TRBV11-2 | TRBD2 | CASSATSGGMKRGEQFF | TGTGCCAGCAGCGCAACTAGCGGGGGCATGAAGAGGGGTGAGCAGTTCTTC
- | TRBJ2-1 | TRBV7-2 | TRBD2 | CASSLGGLAGAYNEQFF | TGTGCCAGCAGCTTAGGGGGACTAGCGGGGGCATACAATGAGCAGTTCTTC
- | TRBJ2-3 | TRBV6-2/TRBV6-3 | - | CASSHQLRSTDTQYF | TGTGCCAGCAGCCACCAACTAAGAAGCACAGATACGCAGTATTTT
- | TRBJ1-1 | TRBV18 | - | CASSPISGTLNTEAFF | TGTGCCAGCTCACCAATCAGCGGCACCTTGAACACTGAAGCTTTCTTT
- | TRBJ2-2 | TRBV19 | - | CASSIQGNTGELFF | TGTGCCAGTAGTATACAGGGAAACACCGGGGAGCTGTTTTTT
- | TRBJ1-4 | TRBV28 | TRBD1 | CASSAGGRNEKLFF | TGTGCCAGCAGCGCAGGGGGACGCAATGAAAAACTGTTTTTT
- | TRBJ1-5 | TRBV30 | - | CAWKSSRNQPQHF | TGTGCCTGGAAGAGTTCTAGAAATCAGCCCCAGCATTTT
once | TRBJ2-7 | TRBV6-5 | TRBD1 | CASSYSPDRVSYEQYF | TGTGCCAGCAGTTACTCGCCGGACAGGGTCTCCTACGAGCAGTACTTC
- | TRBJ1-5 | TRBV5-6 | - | CASSLAGVLQPQHF | TGTGCCAGCAGCTTGGCCGGGGTTCTACAGCCCCAGCATTTT
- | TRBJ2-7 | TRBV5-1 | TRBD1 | CASSWDSSTGEQYF | TGCGCCAGCAGCTGGGACAGTTCCACTGGTGAGCAGTACTTC
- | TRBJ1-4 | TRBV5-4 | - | CASSLGGATNEKLFF | TGTGCCAGCAGCTTGGGAGGGGCAACTAATGAAAAACTGTTTTTT
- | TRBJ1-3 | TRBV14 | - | CASSRDITGNTIYF | TGTGCCAGCAGCCGTGACATTACTGGAAACACCATATATTTT
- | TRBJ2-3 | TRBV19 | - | CASSIGGQPSTDTQYF | TGTGCCAGTAGTATCGGGGGCCAACCTAGCACAGATACGCAGTATTTT
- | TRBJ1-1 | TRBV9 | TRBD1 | CASSVALGQGRKAFF | TGTGCCAGCAGCGTAGCTTTGGGACAGGGGAGAAAAGCTTTCTTT
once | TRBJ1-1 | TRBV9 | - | CASSVEGRANTEAFF | TGTGCCAGCAGCGTAGAGGGGAGGGCGAACACTGAAGCTTTCTTT